Presented here are 30 T cell receptor beta chains from one specimen sequenced in a study of blood T cells in healthy people across ages. Primed by a sample-barcoded 5' primer and a J-beta primer mix, a second PCR proceeded for roughly 7 to 11 cycles. MiXCR was run by TCRdb on the 5' RACE reads, yielding one entry per CDR3 protein. Of some 920,000 distinct CDR3 sequences detected, roughly 47% appear once; the ten largest clones hold about a fifth. The sample consisted of blood. The source of these receptors is a woman aged 55-75 years in good health.

There are many counts of this clonotype. This chain uses TRBV7-9 with TRBJ2-7; 7 positions match TRBD2. The CDR3 has 12 residues. V trimming: 6 bases; J trimming: 3 bases; junction bases outside the gene matches: 2. Germline V gene lookup returns CDR1 SEHNR and CDR2 FQNEAQ (reference sequence). This CDR3 reads CASSSSGYEQYF. Written as DNA, the CDR3 is TGTGCCAGCAGTTCTAGCGGCTACGAGCAGTACTTC.

The V and J genes are TRBV4-1 and TRBJ2-5; D is unclear. This CDR3 contains 15 residues. Trimming removed 4 bases at V and 5 bases at J, with 17 bases between. CDR1 is MGHRA and CDR2 is YSYEKL in the germline V gene. The CDR3: CASSPRPTTQETQYF. DNA of the CDR3: TGCGCCAGCAGCCCCCGACCGACGACGCAGGAGACCCAGTACTTC.

The rearrangement joins TRBV7-2 to TRBJ1-1; no clear D. With 5 bases removed from V and 11 bases from J, the gap between germline ends came to 15 bases. The CDR3 consists of 12 residues. Germline-derived CDR1 and CDR2 are SGHTA and FQGNSA. The CDR3 protein is CASSPRPSTAFF. The CDR3 DNA reads as TGTGCCAGCAGCCCCCGTCCGTCCACGGCTTTCTTT.

V is TRBV15 and J is TRBJ2-5; 13 positions match TRBD2. V trimming: 4 bases; J trimming: 11 bases; junction bases outside the gene matches: 13. This CDR3 spans 16 amino acids. Germline V gene lookup returns CDR1 LNHNV and CDR2 YYDKDF (reference sequence). CDR3 DNA: TGTGCCACCAGCACCGGACTAGCGGGAGTTCGGGGTGAGCAGTACTTC. Protein: CATSTGLAGVRGEQYF.

Only a few counts were recorded for this clonotype. The rearrangement links TRBV4-3 to TRBJ2-7; D possibly matches TRBD1 or TRBD2 (6 bases each). This CDR3 region has 16 residues. From germline, CDR1 is LGHNA and CDR2 YSLEER. Trimming pared 3 bases from V and 1 base from J, leaving 16 bases between. CDR3 coding DNA: TGCGCCAGCAGCCATTTTATCAGGGGAGGATCCTACGAGCAGTACTTC. Amino acids: CASSHFIRGGSYEQYF.

The genes are TRBV28 and TRBJ2-3, with 9 bases lining up with TRBD2. The CDR3 is 16 amino acids. The J segment lost 6 bases and the V segment lost 5 bases, leaving 12 bases of the junction unmatched. Germline CDR1 MDHEN, CDR2 SYDVKM. This chain's CDR3 is CASSEPGGGDEDTQYF. In DNA form, the CDR3 reads TGTGCCAGCAGTGAACCCGGCGGGGGGGATGAGGATACGCAGTATTTT. Based on the CDR3 plus reference TRBV28 and TRBJ2-3, the full variable domain is DVKVTQSSRYLVKRTGEKVFLECVQDMDHENMFWYRQDPGLGLRLIYFSYDVKMKEKGDIPEGYSVSREKKERFSLILESASTNQTSMYLCASSEPGGGDEDTQYFGPGTRLTVL.

The J gene is TRBJ2-1, the V gene TRBV7-2; D call uncertain. The germline V gene has CDR1 SGHTA and CDR2 FQGNSA. This CDR3 contains 13 residues. Trimming removed 5 bases at V and 6 bases at J, with 11 bases between. The CDR3 DNA sequence: TGTGCCAGCAGCGTTCTGGTAGGCAATGAGCAGTTCTTC. It yields the protein CASSVLVGNEQFF.

The chain links TRBV27 to TRBJ2-1; the match to TRBD1 covers 8 bases. The CDR3 runs 14 residues. J lost 8 bases, V lost 5 bases, and 8 bases had no gene match. CDR1 and CDR2 (germline): MNHEY, SMNVEV (reference sequence). The CDR3 bases are TGTGCCAGCAGTCAGACAGGGGTTCTCGATGAGCAGTTCTTC. Protein: CASSQTGVLDEQFF.

V gene TRBV20-1 combines with J gene TRBJ2-7; the match to TRBD1 covers 8 bases. The closer fit of TRBJ2-5 to the DNA end suggests the J call may be wrong. There are 14 residues in the CDR3. Germline loops: CDR1 DFQATT, CDR2 SNEGSKA (reference sequence). The CDR3 reads CSARNPGGKETQYF. The CDR3 region has the DNA TGCAGTGCTCGCAACCCAGGGGGCAAAGAGACCCAGTACTTC.

The chain employs TRBV12-3 or TRBV12-4 and TRBJ1-5; 12 bases map to TRBD1. Trimming at V came to 6 bases and at J to 6 bases, leaving 6 bases not matched to a gene. CDR3 length: 15 residues. As DNA, the CDR3 is TGTGCCAGCAGGGCGGGACAGGGGGCAGGTCAGCCCCAGCATTTT. Its protein product is CASRAGQGAGQPQHF.

This clonotype was seen only a few times. This chain joins TRBV3-1 and TRBJ2-3; D uncertain. V shed 5 bases and J shed 6 bases, with 15 bases lying between them. Per germline, CDR1 LGHDT and CDR2 YNNKEL (reference sequence). The CDR3 covers 14 residues. CDR3 DNA: TGTGCCAGCAGCTCAAACCTCCTCCTGGATACGCAGTATTTT. Protein sequence: CASSSNLLLDTQYF.

This chain uses TRBV2 with TRBJ1-4; the D is unclear. The CDR3 is made up of 11 amino acids. V lost 6 bases, J lost 12 bases, and 11 bases lay in between. Germline lookup yields CDR1 SNHLY and CDR2 FYNNEI. The CDR3 DNA reads as TGTGCCAGCAGGAGAGCTGCGGAACTGTTTTTT. Protein product: CASRRAAELFF.

The V gene is TRBV10-3, the J gene TRBJ1-1; D ambiguous. Germline values: CDR1 ENHRY, CDR2 SYGVKD. The V end was cut by 5 bases, the J end by 1 base, with 14 bases between. There are 15 residues in the CDR3. DNA of the CDR3: TGTGCCATCAGTTCTGGGTGGGTGGCGAACACTGAAGCTTTCTTT. Amino acid sequence: CAISSGWVANTEAFF.

The chain couples TRBV3-1 to TRBJ2-5, with no clear D. This CDR3 has 13 residues. Trimming took 4 bases from V and 5 from J, leaving 11 bases between them. Germline V CDR1 and CDR2: LGHDT, YNNKEL (reference sequence). In DNA form, the CDR3 reads TGTGCCAGCAGCCCGAGTCGGATGGAGACCCAGTACTTC. Translated, it gives CASSPSRMETQYF.

V gene TRBV6-5 combines with J gene TRBJ1-6, with D maybe TRBD1 (6 bases). Germline lookup yields CDR1 MNHEY and CDR2 SVGAGI. The germline V and J ends were trimmed by 5 bases and 9 bases, with 17 bases remaining between them. The CDR3 runs to 15 residues. The CDR3 loop reads CASSQTGGAGSPLHF. CDR3 in DNA: TGTGCCAGCAGTCAGACAGGAGGGGCAGGTTCACCCCTCCACTTT.

Here the CDR3 DNA reads TGCAGTGCAACCTATGTGCGGTCCTCCTACAATGAGCAGTTCTTC. Its translation: CSATYVRSSYNEQFF. J is TRBJ2-1 and V is TRBV20-1; no firm D call. In germline, CDR1 is DFQATT, CDR2 SNEGSKA (reference sequence). The CDR3 is made up of 15 amino acids. V shed 6 bases and J shed 0 bases, with 15 bases lying between them.

The rearrangement joins TRBV18 to TRBJ2-1; 9 bases are shared with TRBD2. After removal of 3 bases from V and 8 bases from J, the junction contained 11 bases not matched to a gene. CDR1 is KGHSH and CDR2 is LQKENI in the germline V gene. The CDR3 loop spans 16 amino acids. The CDR3 sequence: CASSPPRGRAGDEQFF. The CDR3 nucleotides are TGTGCCAGCTCACCGCCACGCGGGAGGGCCGGGGATGAGCAGTTCTTC.

The chain has TRBV4-2 and TRBJ2-3; D gene ambiguous. V lost 0 bases, J lost 2 bases, and 6 bases lay in between. The CDR3 covers 14 residues. Germline V lookup: CDR1 LGHNA, CDR2 YNFKEQ. The CDR3 is CASSQDEYTDTQYF. Here the CDR3 DNA reads TGTGCCAGCAGCCAAGATGAATACACAGATACGCAGTATTTT.

The chain recombines TRBV27 with TRBJ2-1; D perhaps matches TRBD2 (6 bases). With 2 bases removed from V and 4 bases from J, the gap between germline ends came to 12 bases. The germline CDR1 and CDR2 sequences are MNHEY and SMNVEV (reference sequence). The length of the CDR3 is 15 residues. CDR3 amino acids: CASSLSLAKYNEQFF. CDR3 DNA sequence: TGTGCCAGCAGTTTAAGTCTAGCGAAATACAATGAGCAGTTCTTC.

This clonotype was seen a handful of times. This chain uses TRBV4-1 with TRBJ2-3, with TRBD1 matching over 9 bases. The CDR3 has 16 residues. The germline CDR1 and CDR2 sequences are MGHRA and YSYEKL. After removal of 8 bases from V and 3 bases from J, the junction contained 12 bases not matched to a gene. CDR3 sequence reads: CASGWTTGGITDTQYF. CDR3 in DNA: TGCGCCAGCGGCTGGACGACAGGGGGTATTACAGATACGCAGTATTTT.

The chain joins TRBV28 to TRBJ1-1, with no clear D. Germline V gene lookup returns CDR1 MDHEN and CDR2 SYDVKM. This CDR3 region has 12 residues. V was trimmed by 7 bases and J by 6 bases, leaving 12 bases between them. The CDR3 region has the DNA TGTGCCAGCAAACATGACGGCCCTGAAGCTTTCTTT. This codes for CASKHDGPEAFF.

The CDR3 region has the DNA TGTGCCACCAGCAGCAGCCCAGGCTACGAGCAGTACTTC. Its protein product is CATSSSPGYEQYF. The V gene is TRBV15, the J gene TRBJ2-7; D unresolved. CDR3 length: 13 amino acids. Germline CDR1 LNHNV, CDR2 YYDKDF (reference sequence). Deletions cut 3 bases from V and 3 bases from J, with 9 bases between.

The gene calls are TRBV2 and TRBJ1-2; no reliable D call. V was pared by 1 base and J by 7 bases, with 16 bases between. The germline gives CDR1 SNHLY, CDR2 FYNNEI. CDR3 length: 15 amino acids. The CDR3 region has the DNA TGTGCCAGCAGTGAAGGCCGGACCCTATCCGGTGGCTACACCTTC. It encodes CASSEGRTLSGGYTF.

V gene TRBV20-1 combines with J gene TRBJ2-5, with a weak D call TRBD1 (6 bases). This CDR3 is built from 15 residues. Germline CDR1 reads DFQATT; CDR2 reads SNEGSKA (reference sequence). V was shortened by 6 bases and J by 4 bases, with 21 bases between the two germline ends. Here the CDR3 DNA reads TGCAGTGCCACAACGACAGGATTTGGGCCAGAGACCCAGTACTTC. Amino acid sequence: CSATTTGFGPETQYF.

This chain links TRBV20-1 with TRBJ2-7; D is perhaps TRBD1 (5 bases). Germline CDR1 DFQATT, CDR2 SNEGSKA (reference sequence). Between the trimmed V and J ends, which lost 6 bases and 3 bases, there was a span of 9 bases. This CDR3 is 11 amino acids long. In DNA, the CDR3 is TGCAGTGCCCTTCAGGGCTACGAGCAGTACTTC. Protein: CSALQGYEQYF.

This clonotype was found a few times. The V call is TRBV5-1, the J call TRBJ1-2; D possibly corresponds to TRBD1 (5 bases). V lost 1 base to trimming and J lost 8 bases, with 12 bases between them. Germline V lookup: CDR1 SGHRS, CDR2 YFSETQ. CDR3 size: 13 residues. The CDR3 nucleotides are TGCGCCAGCAGCTTGTGGGGGGATGTAGGCTACACCTTC. This encodes CASSLWGDVGYTF. Full variable domain (rest looked up from reference TRBV5-1 and TRBJ1-2): KAGVTQTPRYLIKTRGQQVTLSCSPISGHRSVSWYQQTPGQGLQFLFEYFSETQRNKGNFPGRFSGRQFSNSRSEMNVSTLELGDSALYLCASSLWGDVGYTFGSGTRLTVV.

J is TRBJ2-1 and V is TRBV12-3 or TRBV12-4; TRBD2 might be the D (5 bases). CDR3 length equals 15 residues. V lost 6 bases and J 8 bases, leaving 20 bases between the germline ends. The CDR3 region has the DNA TGTGCCAGCAGCCCAAGCGGTGAAGGATACCATGAGCAGTTCTTC. This translates into CASSPSGEGYHEQFF.

J is TRBJ2-7 and V is TRBV4-1; a possible D gene is TRBD2 (6 bases). CDR3 size: 13 residues. The V end was cut by 2 bases, the J end by 5 bases, with 10 bases between. Germline CDR1 is MGHRA and CDR2 is YSYEKL. The CDR3 DNA is TGCGCCAGCAGCCAACTAGCGATCGACGAGCAGTACTTC. Translation: CASSQLAIDEQYF.

This clonotype showed up just a few times. The chain couples TRBV20-1 to TRBJ1-2, with 7 positions matching TRBD1. With 6 bases clipped from V and 3 bases from J, the junction kept 4 bases outside the gene matches. The CDR3 is 12 residues long. The germline CDR1 and CDR2 sequences are DFQATT and SNEGSKA (reference sequence). This CDR3 is CSAGDSYYGYTF. The DNA of the CDR3 is TGCAGTGCCGGGGACAGCTACTATGGCTACACCTTC.

This clonotype was seen ten or more times. This chain uses TRBV29-1 with TRBJ2-7; possible D gene TRBD1, 6 bases. This CDR3 has 13 residues. CDR1 is SQVTM, CDR2 ANQGSEA, per germline. Trimming took 7 bases from V and 0 from J, leaving 13 bases between them. This CDR3 reads CSASGTLSYEQYF. In DNA form, the CDR3 reads TGCAGCGCATCCGGGACACTCTCCTACGAGCAGTACTTC.